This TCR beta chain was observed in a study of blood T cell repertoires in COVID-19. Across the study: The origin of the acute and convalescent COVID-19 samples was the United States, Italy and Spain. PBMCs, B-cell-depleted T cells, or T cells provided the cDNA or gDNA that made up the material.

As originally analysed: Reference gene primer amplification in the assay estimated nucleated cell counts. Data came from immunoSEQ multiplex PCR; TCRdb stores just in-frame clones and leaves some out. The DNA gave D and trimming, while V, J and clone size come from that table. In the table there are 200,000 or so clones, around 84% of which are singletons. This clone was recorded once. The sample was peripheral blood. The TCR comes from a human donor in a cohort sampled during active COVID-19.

The CDR3 here is CASSFAQYSTDTQYF. CDR3 in DNA: TGTGCCAGCAGTTTTGCCCAGTATTCCACAGATACGCAGTATTTT. The chain uses TRBV28 and TRBJ2-3, with D unresolved. The V gene lost 3 bases and the J gene lost 2 bases, with 12 bases spanning the gap. The CDR3 loop spans 15 amino acids. Germline V gene sequence: CDR1 MDHEN, CDR2 SYDVKM.